A selection of T cell receptor beta chains follows, all from one sample in a study of T-cell reconstitution after alpha-beta-depleted transplantation in children. One entry per CDR3 protein, called by TCRdb with MiXCR from the PCR reads. This sample carries fewer than 250,000 distinct CDR3 sequences, less than 9% of them seen once, and the ten largest clones take 6% to 7%. The specimen comprised PBMCs, mostly from graft donor cells, sampled 180 days after TCRalphabeta/CD19-depleted stem cell transplant. The receptors come from a male patient younger than 18 who had a stem cell transplant for acute lymphoblastic leukemia, so the T cells may come from the graft donor. Each CDR3 is given with its conserved first and last residue. The D gene is left open where the match is weak. Some rows mark clone size as missing; the rest say once, few, many or name a class of expanded clone.

V gene,clone size,J gene,D gene,CDR3 DNA,CDR3 protein
TRBV5-5,many,TRBJ2-7,.,TGTGCCAGCAGCTTACCCGGGACGGCCTCCGAGCAGTACTTC,CASSLPGTASEQYF
TRBV28,many,TRBJ2-3,.,TGTGCCAGCAGCCCAGAAGGGTATGGCACAGATACGCAGTATTTT,CASSPEGYGTDTQYF
TRBV20-1,many,TRBJ1-5,TRBD1,TGCAGTGCTACCCGGGACAGGGTCAATCAGCCCCAGCATTTT,CSATRDRVNQPQHF
TRBV2,.,TRBJ1-2,TRBD1,TGTGCCAGCAGATTACAGGGGAATGGCTACACCTTC,CASRLQGNGYTF
TRBV9,.,TRBJ2-1,TRBD2,TGTGCCAGCAGCGTAGCTAGCGGGCTCTGCAATGAGCAGTTCTTC,CASSVASGLCNEQFF
TRBV18,few,TRBJ2-7,.,TGTGCCAGCTCACCGATGCGGGCCTACGAGCAGTACTTC,CASSPMRAYEQYF
TRBV4-2,many,TRBJ2-3,.,TGTGCCAGCAGCCTCCCGGGGAGGGGGGGTAGCACAGATACGCAGTATTTT,CASSLPGRGGSTDTQYF
TRBV23-1,.,TRBJ2-1,.,TGCGCCAGCAGTCAAGCTCGGGGTACCACTTTGGGGAATGAGCAGTTCTTC,CASSQARGTTLGNEQFF
TRBV28,many,TRBJ2-7,.,TGTGCCAGCAGTTCAGGGGACGTCGCCTACGAGCAGTACTTC,CASSSGDVAYEQYF
TRBV18,.,TRBJ2-7,TRBD2,TGTGCCAGCTCACCACCTACTAGCGGGGAAGCCTACGAGCAGTACTTC,CASSPPTSGEAYEQYF
TRBV10-2,.,TRBJ1-6,.,TGCGCCAGCAGTACAGGGACGGCACCCCTCCACTTT,CASSTGTAPLHF
TRBV10-2,once,TRBJ2-5,TRBD2,TGCGCCAGCAGTCGACTAGCGGGCCAGCAAGAGACCCAGTACTTC,CASSRLAGQQETQYF
TRBV4-2,many,TRBJ2-3,TRBD2,TGTGCCAGCAGCCAAGAGTGGCTGGCGGGAGGGGAGACAGATACGCAGTATTTT,CASSQEWLAGGETDTQYF
TRBV5-6,many,TRBJ2-7,.,TGTGCCAGCAGCTTGTTGATTGGCGAGCAGTACTTC,CASSLLIGEQYF
TRBV3-1,many,TRBJ2-7,TRBD2,TGTGCCAGCAGCCGGACTAGCGGCTCCTACGAGCAGTACTTC,CASSRTSGSYEQYF
TRBV20-1,many,TRBJ2-5,.,TGCAGTGCTAGGAACGGGTTAGAGACCCAGTACTTC,CSARNGLETQYF
TRBV6-5,many,TRBJ2-7,TRBD2,TGTGCCAGCAGGCAAAGGGGAGGGAACGAGCAGTACTTC,CASRQRGGNEQYF